Sequencing of this T cell receptor beta chain was carried out in a study of T cell repertoires and HLA-DP antigens. Only a few counts were recorded for this clone. Its specificity is not known. The junction departs from germline at one end; a sequencing error may be responsible. This table comes from immunoSEQ multiplex PCR, and its TCRdb copy is limited to in-frame clones, with some not included. The data contain 90,000 to 130,000 clones, about 91% of them seen just once; the ten biggest clones take up 0.25% to 0.3%. The sequence was obtained from a woman in her late teens or twenties in good health and CMV-seronegative. The source material was CD4+ T cells from PBMCs.

CDR3 in amino acids: CASSVLVMGQGFLF. The CDR3 coding sequence is TGTGCCAGCAGTGTGTTGGTTATGGGACAGGGTTTCCTCTTC. The chain combines TRBV2 with TRBJ2-7; TRBD1 agrees at 9 bases. This CDR3 comprises 14 residues. Germline CDR1 and CDR2: SNHLY and FYNNEI.